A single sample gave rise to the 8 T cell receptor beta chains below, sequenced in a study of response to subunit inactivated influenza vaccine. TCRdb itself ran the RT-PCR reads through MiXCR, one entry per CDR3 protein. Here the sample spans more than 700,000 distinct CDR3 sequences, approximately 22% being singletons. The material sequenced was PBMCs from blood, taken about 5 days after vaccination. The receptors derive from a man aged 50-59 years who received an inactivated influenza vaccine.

CDR3 bases: TGTGCCATCAGTGAGAAGAGACAGCACTATGGCTACACCTTC. Amino acid sequence: CAISEKRQHYGYTF. The gene calls are TRBV10-3 and TRBJ1-2; D perhaps matches TRBD1 (5 bases). V was cut by 2 bases and J by 3 bases, with 10 bases left in between. The germline V gene encodes CDR1 ENHRY and CDR2 SYGVKD. The CDR3 sequence is 14 residues long.

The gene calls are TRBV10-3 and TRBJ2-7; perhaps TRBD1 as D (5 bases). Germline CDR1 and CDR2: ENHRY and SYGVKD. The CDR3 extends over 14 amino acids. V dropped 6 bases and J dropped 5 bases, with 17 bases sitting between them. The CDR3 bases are TGTGCCATCAGCAAAACAGGAGAATCGAACGAGCAGTACTTC. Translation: CAISKTGESNEQYF.

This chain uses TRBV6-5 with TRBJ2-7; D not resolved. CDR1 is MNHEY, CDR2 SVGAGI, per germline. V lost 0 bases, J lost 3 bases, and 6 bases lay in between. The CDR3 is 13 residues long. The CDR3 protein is CASSYSNSYEQYF. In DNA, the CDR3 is TGTGCCAGCAGTTACTCGAACAGCTACGAGCAGTACTTC.

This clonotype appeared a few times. CDR3 sequence: CSARDGLDSPTDTQYF. Here the CDR3 DNA reads TGCAGTGCTAGAGATGGTCTTGACAGTCCCACAGATACGCAGTATTTT. The chain is built from TRBV20-1 and TRBJ2-3, with D tentatively TRBD1 (5 bases). Germline CDR1 and CDR2: DFQATT and SNEGSKA (reference sequence). The CDR3 sequence is 16 residues long. Trimming removed 0 bases from V and 2 bases from J, with 15 bases in between.

The CDR3 here is CASSLGLAFYEQFF. CDR3 in DNA: TGTGCCAGCAGTTTGGGCCTAGCGTTCTATGAGCAGTTCTTC. V usage is TRBV12-3 or TRBV12-4 and J usage is TRBJ2-1, with D possibly matching TRBD2 (6 bases). CDR3 length equals 14 residues. Trimming shortened V by 3 bases and J by 8 bases, and 14 bases separated the two germline ends.

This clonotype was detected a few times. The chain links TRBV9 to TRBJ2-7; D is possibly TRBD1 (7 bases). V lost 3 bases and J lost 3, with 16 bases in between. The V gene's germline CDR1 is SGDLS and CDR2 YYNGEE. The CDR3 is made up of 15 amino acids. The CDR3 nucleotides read TGTGCCAGCAGCGCTAGACAGGGAGGAATCTACGAGCAGTACTTC. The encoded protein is CASSARQGGIYEQYF.

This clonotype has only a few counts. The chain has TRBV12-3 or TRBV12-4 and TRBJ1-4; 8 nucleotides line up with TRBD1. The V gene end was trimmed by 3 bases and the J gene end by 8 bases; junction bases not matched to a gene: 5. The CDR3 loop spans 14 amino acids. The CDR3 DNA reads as TGTGCCAGCAGTTTCGGACAGGGTTACGAAAAACTGTTTTTT. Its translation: CASSFGQGYEKLFF.

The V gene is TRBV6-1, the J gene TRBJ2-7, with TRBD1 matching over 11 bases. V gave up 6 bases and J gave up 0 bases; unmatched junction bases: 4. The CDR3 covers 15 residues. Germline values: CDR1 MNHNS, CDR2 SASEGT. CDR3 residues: CASRGDRGNSYEQYF. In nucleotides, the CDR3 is TGTGCCAGCAGGGGGGACAGGGGGAACTCCTACGAGCAGTACTTC.